This record concerns one T cell receptor (beta chain) sequence. The source of the sample is a study of shared clonotypes between healthy human individuals. Study at large: The donors, two women and a few men, were aged 18 to 49.

Deep-level assay runs were performed. Sequenced by immunoSEQ multiplex PCR; TCRdb stores in-frame clones only, minus some. The data show over 400,000 clones, about 78% seen once. This CDR3 comprises 17 residues. Germline lookup yields CDR1 MDHEN and CDR2 SYDVKM. Trimming left V 7 bases short and J 1 base short, with 17 bases between. This receptor was identified in a woman in her thirties or forties in good health. Some clones in this sample may be carry-over from other donors' samples. Specimen: PBMCs. The chain recombines TRBV28 with TRBJ2-6, with D possibly being TRBD2 (6 bases). The CDR3 protein is CASTFGGGISGANVLTF. The CDR3 nucleotides are TGTGCCAGCACCTTCGGGGGTGGAATATCTGGGGCCAACGTCCTGACTTTC.